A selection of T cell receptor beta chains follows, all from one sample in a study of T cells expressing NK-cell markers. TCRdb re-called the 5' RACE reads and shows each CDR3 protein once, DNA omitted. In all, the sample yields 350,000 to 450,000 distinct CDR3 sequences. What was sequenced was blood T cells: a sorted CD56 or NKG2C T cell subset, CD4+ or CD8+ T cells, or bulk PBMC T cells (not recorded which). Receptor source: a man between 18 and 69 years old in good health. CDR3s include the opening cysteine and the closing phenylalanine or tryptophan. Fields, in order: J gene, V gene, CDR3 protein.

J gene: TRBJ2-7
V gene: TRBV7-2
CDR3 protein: CASSLEKGTAYEQYF

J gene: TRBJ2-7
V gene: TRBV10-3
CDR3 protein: CAIKGSVSYEQYF

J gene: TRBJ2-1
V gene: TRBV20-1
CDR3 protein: CSARGGTSRGSYNEQFF

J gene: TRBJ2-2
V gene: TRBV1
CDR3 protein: CTITPGLLNTGELFF

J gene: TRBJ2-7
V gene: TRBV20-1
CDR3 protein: CSVKRDPGSYEQYF

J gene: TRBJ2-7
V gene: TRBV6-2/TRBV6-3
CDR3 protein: CASSYSSVVTYEQYF

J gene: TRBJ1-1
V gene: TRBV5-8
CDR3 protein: CASRLYPGTPEAFF

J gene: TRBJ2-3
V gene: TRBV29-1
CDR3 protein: CSVGGLGTDTQYF

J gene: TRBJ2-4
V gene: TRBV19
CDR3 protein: CASNPNRQGGNIQYF

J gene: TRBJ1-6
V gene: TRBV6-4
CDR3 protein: CASSRTGNSPLHF

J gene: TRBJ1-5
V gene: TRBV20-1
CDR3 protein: CSALRDRGSAQHF

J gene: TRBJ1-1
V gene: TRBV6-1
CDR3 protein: CASSELQGKAFF

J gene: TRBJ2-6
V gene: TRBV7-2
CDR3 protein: CASSLNRAIGANVLTF

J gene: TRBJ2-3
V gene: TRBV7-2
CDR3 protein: CASSKSVRGVAASTDTQYF

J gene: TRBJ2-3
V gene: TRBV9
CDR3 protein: CASSGGGAGSDTQYF

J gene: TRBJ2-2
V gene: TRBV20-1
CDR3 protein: CSASGAPNTGELFF

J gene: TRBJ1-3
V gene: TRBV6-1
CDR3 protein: CASSKGSGNTIYF

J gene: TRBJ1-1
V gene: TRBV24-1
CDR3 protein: CATSKFEGDAEAFF

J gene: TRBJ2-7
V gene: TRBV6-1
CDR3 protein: CASRGTGRPYSYEQYF

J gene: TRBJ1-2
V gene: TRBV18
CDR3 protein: CASSDRGLIGYTF

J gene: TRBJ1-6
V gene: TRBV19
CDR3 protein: CASKPGTGTNSPLHF

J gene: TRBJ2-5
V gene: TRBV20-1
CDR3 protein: CTMLSRDRKTQYF

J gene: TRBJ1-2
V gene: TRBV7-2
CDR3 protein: CASSLGRFYGYTF

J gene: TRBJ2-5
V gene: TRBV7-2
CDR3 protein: CASSLALWVQYF

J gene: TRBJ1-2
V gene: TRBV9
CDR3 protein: CASSVATGQNYGYTF

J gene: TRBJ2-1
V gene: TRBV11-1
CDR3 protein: CASRRDTYNEQFF

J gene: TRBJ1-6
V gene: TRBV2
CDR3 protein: CASSDRGNNSPLHF

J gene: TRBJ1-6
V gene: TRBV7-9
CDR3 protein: CASSRVAGFWSPLHF